These 20 T cell receptor beta chains share one sample of origin, sequenced in a study of PD-1 blockade in classical Hodgkin lymphoma (dated by TCRdb to the early 2020s). Library preparation used the immunoSEQ multiplex PCR assay. This immuneACCESS table, as held by TCRdb, lists in-frame sequences with V and J called but not all clones. Of the missing ones, under half trace to an unresolved V gene in checked studies; the others have no known cause. This sample comprises approximately 13,000 clones, roughly 90% of them detected only once. About 0.85% of the sample rests with the top ten. This specimen's time point label, interpreted: cycle 4 day 1 (C4D1), after less than 7 weeks of nivolumab. Relapse after autologous stem cell transplantation had occurred in all trial patients, and cohorts A, B and C were distinguished by prior brentuximab vedotin exposure. Using a Miltenyi CD4+ T cell isolation kit, CD4+ T cells were purified from thawed PBMCs through magnetic negative selection.

Sequences were derived from CD4+ T cells from blood, sampled before the fourth cycle of nivolumab. These receptors came from a human donor with classical Hodgkin lymphoma.

CDR3 in DNA: TGTGCCAGCAGCATCCCCGCGGGGAGGAACTATGGCTACACCTTC. It codes for CASSIPAGRNYGYTF. The V call is TRBV7-2, the J call TRBJ1-2, with D unclear. V lost 5 bases, J lost 2 bases, and 15 bases lay in between. CDR1 is SGHTA, CDR2 FQGNSA, per germline. This CDR3 spans 15 amino acids.

This clone was seen just once. The chain recombines TRBV5-1 with TRBJ2-1, with D possibly being TRBD2 (6 bases). The V gene's germline CDR1 is SGHRS and CDR2 YFSETQ. This CDR3 region has 13 residues. V gave up 10 bases and J gave up 2 bases, with 13 bases separating them. The CDR3 spells CASSEVTYNEQFF. The CDR3 DNA is TGCGCCTCTAGCGAGGTAACCTACAATGAGCAGTTCTTC.

The gene calls are TRBV7-9 and TRBJ2-1; D is possibly TRBD1 (5 bases). V lost 6 bases, J lost 5 bases, and 17 bases lay in between. This CDR3 contains 15 residues. CDR1 is SEHNR, CDR2 FQNEAQ, per germline (reference sequence). The CDR3 bases are TGTGCCAGCAGTGTAGATATGATCAGGGACAATGAGCAGTTCTTC. This encodes CASSVDMIRDNEQFF.

The chain is built from TRBV15 and TRBJ1-6; D unresolved. The CDR3 contains 17 residues. In germline, CDR1 is LNHNV, CDR2 YYDKDF (reference sequence). The V gene lost 1 base and the J gene lost 7 bases, with 17 bases spanning the gap. The DNA of the CDR3 is TGTGCCACCAGCAGAGCCATCGGGAGGAGGGCCAATTCACCCCTCCACTTT. Translating it yields CATSRAIGRRANSPLHF.

Comments on this clone: The sample holds other DNA sequences that translate to the same CDR3. The chain combines TRBV13 with TRBJ2-7; perhaps TRBD1 as D (7 bases). Germline assignment: CDR1 PRHDT and CDR2 FYEKMQ (reference sequence). Trimming shortened V by 3 bases and J by 4 bases, and 10 bases separated the two germline ends. CDR3 length: 13 residues. CDR3 residues: CASSLTGTYEQYF. The CDR3, as DNA: TGTGCCAGCAGCTTGACAGGGACTTACGAGCAGTACTTC.

The CDR3 here is CASESQVWSNQPQHF. In DNA form, the CDR3 reads TGTGCCAGTGAGTCACAAGTTTGGAGCAATCAGCCCCAGCATTTT. This chain uses TRBV6-1 with TRBJ1-5, with D hard to call. The CDR3 length is 15 residues. The germline CDR1 and CDR2 sequences are MNHNS and SASEGT. Trimming took 9 bases from V and 1 from J, leaving 16 bases between them.

The chain joins TRBV19 to TRBJ2-1, with TRBD2 identical over 8 bases. The V gene end was trimmed by 5 bases and the J gene end by 9 bases; junction bases not matched to a gene: 6. The CDR3 consists of 13 residues. Germline V gives CDR1 LNHDA, CDR2 SQIVND (reference sequence). The CDR3 is CASSSRGGLEQFF. In DNA form, the CDR3 reads TGTGCCAGTAGTTCCCGGGGGGGCCTTGAGCAGTTCTTC.

In the case of this clone: This CDR3 is also generated by other DNA sequences in the sample. The J gene is TRBJ1-3, the V gene TRBV30, with D hard to call. This CDR3 region has 12 residues. V lost 0 bases and J lost 3, with 3 bases in between. Germline V lookup: CDR1 GTSNPN, CDR2 SVGIG (reference sequence). The CDR3 sequence is CAWSVGGNTIYF. For the CDR3, the DNA is TGTGCCTGGAGTGTAGGTGGAAACACCATATATTTT. Looking up the rest from reference TRBV30 and TRBJ1-3 gives the full variable domain: SQTIHQWPATLVQPVGSPLSLECTVEGTSNPNLYWYRQAAGRGLQLLFYSVGIGQISSEVPQNLSASRPQDRQFILSSKKLLLSDSGFYLCAWSVGGNTIYFGEGSWLTVV.

This chain connects TRBV28 to TRBJ1-4, with 11 bases fitting TRBD1. Germline lookup yields CDR1 MDHEN and CDR2 SYDVKM. CDR3 size: 15 residues. V lost 2 bases to trimming and J lost 9 bases; unmatched junction nucleotides: 5. The CDR3, as DNA: TGTGCCAGCAGTTTAGGGGGACAGGGGGGGAAAAAACTGTTTTTT. Protein product: CASSLGGQGGKKLFF.

In DNA, the CDR3 is TGCGCCAGCAGCGCTACAGTCGGGGATTCGAGCTACACCTTC. This translates into CASSATVGDSSYTF. The V call is TRBV5-1, the J call TRBJ1-2; D call uncertain. The V gene lost 4 bases and the J gene lost 9 bases, with 19 bases spanning the gap. Germline CDR1 reads SGHRS; CDR2 reads YFSETQ. The CDR3 length is 14 residues.

V gene TRBV11-3 combines with J gene TRBJ2-5, with 10 bases that match TRBD2. Trimming removed 1 base from V and 5 bases from J; junction bases left unmatched: 7. Germline V CDR1 and CDR2: SGHNT, YENEEA. The CDR3 is 16 residues long. For the CDR3, the DNA is TGTGCCAGCAGCTTAGGGCGGACTAGCGGTTGGGAGACCCAGTACTTC. Its translation: CASSLGRTSGWETQYF.

The chain employs TRBV27 and TRBJ2-2; D tentatively reads TRBD1 or TRBD2 (5 bases each). The CDR3 spans 15 residues. The V end lost 2 bases, the J end lost 6 bases, and 13 bases lay between the germline ends. Germline assignment: CDR1 MNHEY and CDR2 SMNVEV (reference sequence). The CDR3 DNA is TGTGCCAGCAGTTTAGCCCCCGGGGCGGCCGGGGAGCTGTTTTTT. This encodes CASSLAPGAAGELFF.

This chain uses TRBV7-3 with TRBJ1-2, with D possibly matching TRBD1 (6 bases). CDR3 length: 16 residues. CDR1 and CDR2 from the germline V gene are SGHTA and FQGTGA. Trimming left V 1 base short and J 4 bases short, with 16 bases between. The CDR3 is CASSLNREGSGYGYTF. DNA for the CDR3: TGTGCCAGCAGCTTAAACAGGGAGGGTTCCGGCTATGGCTACACCTTC.

The V call is TRBV9, the J call TRBJ1-1; D ambiguous. With 4 bases removed from V and 0 bases from J, the gap between germline ends came to 7 bases. Germline CDR1 reads SGDLS; CDR2 reads YYNGEE. The CDR3 is made up of 13 amino acids. The CDR3 sequence: CASSPNMNTEAFF. Written as DNA, the CDR3 is TGTGCCAGCAGCCCAAACATGAACACTGAAGCTTTCTTT.

The CDR3 loop reads CASSLLRILRGNSNQPQHF. Here the CDR3 DNA reads TGTGCCAGCAGTTTATTACGGATCCTCCGTGGTAATAGCAATCAGCCCCAGCATTTT. The V gene is TRBV28, the J gene TRBJ1-5, with D unclear. V lost 1 base to trimming and J lost 0 bases, with 19 bases between them. CDR3 length: 19 residues. From germline, CDR1 is MDHEN and CDR2 SYDVKM.

V and J are TRBV5-4 and TRBJ2-1; 12 bases are a match to TRBD2. CDR3 length: 14 residues. Unmatched junction bases numbered 7, after V lost 5 bases and J lost 10 bases. Germline lookup yields CDR1 SGHNT and CDR2 YYREEE (reference sequence). The CDR3 is CASRLTSGSSEQFF. CDR3 coding DNA: TGTGCCAGCAGATTGACTAGCGGGAGTAGCGAGCAGTTCTTC. Using reference TRBV5-4 and TRBJ2-1 for the parts outside the CDR3, the full variable domain is ETGVTQSPTHLIKTRGQQVTLRCSSQSGHNTVSWYQQALGQGPQFIFQYYREEENGRGNFPPRFSGLQFPNYSSELNVNALELDDSALYLCASRLTSGSSEQFFGPGTRLTVL.

The chain links TRBV30 to TRBJ2-3; D gene unclear. The CDR3 extends over 13 amino acids. V was pared by 3 bases and J by 0 bases, with 7 bases between. Germline V CDR1 and CDR2: GTSNPN, SVGIG (reference sequence). CDR3 coding DNA: TGTGCCTGGAGACTGTTAAGCACAGATACGCAGTATTTT. This encodes CAWRLLSTDTQYF.

This chain connects TRBV27 to TRBJ1-1; weak D call: TRBD1 (5 bases). Trimming removed 0 bases at V and 7 bases at J, with 12 bases between. The germline CDR1 and CDR2 sequences are MNHEY and SMNVEV (reference sequence). The length of the CDR3 is 14 residues. The CDR3 DNA follows: TGTGCCAGCAGTTTATCAACAGGCGGGGTTGAAGCTTTCTTT. It specifies CASSLSTGGVEAFF.

In this sample, this clone turned up a few times. The chain is built from TRBV7-3 and TRBJ2-7; 7 bases are a match to TRBD2. In germline, CDR1 is SGHTA, CDR2 FQGTGA. The CDR3 runs to 15 residues. The V gene end was trimmed by 5 bases and the J gene end by 3 bases; junction bases not matched to a gene: 10. CDR3 protein: CASSPGVGEGYEQYF. For the CDR3, the DNA is TGTGCCAGCAGCCCGGGGGTAGGGGAGGGCTACGAGCAGTACTTC.

The CDR3 protein is CASSSGQGYTETQYF. The CDR3 bases are TGTGCCAGCAGCTCCGGACAGGGTTATACAGAGACCCAGTACTTC. The chain joins TRBV5-8 to TRBJ2-5; 8 bases are shared with TRBD1. Germline lookup yields CDR1 SGHTS and CDR2 YDEGEE. The CDR3 sequence is 15 residues long. V shed 3 bases and J 4 bases; nucleotides not matched to a gene: 8.